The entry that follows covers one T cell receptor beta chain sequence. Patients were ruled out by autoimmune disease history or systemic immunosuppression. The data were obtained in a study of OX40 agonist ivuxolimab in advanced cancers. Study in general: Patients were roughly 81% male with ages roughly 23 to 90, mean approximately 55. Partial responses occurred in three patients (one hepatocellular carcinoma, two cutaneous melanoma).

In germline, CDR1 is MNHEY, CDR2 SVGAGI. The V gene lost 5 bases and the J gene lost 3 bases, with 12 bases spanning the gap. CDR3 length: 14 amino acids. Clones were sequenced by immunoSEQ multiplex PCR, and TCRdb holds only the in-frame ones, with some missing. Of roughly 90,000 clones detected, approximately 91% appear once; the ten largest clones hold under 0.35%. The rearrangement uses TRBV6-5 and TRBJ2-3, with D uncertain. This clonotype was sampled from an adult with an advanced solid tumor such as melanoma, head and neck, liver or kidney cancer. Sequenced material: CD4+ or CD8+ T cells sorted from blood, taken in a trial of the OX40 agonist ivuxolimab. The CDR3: CASSRHGGTDTQYF. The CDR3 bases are TGTGCCAGCAGTAGACACGGCGGAACAGATACGCAGTATTTT.